This TCR beta chain was sequenced for a study of T cells in Graves' hyperthyroidism and ophthalmopathy. V dropped 0 bases and J dropped 8; count of bases not matched to a gene: 6. This CDR3 has 16 residues. Germline-derived CDR1 and CDR2 are SEHNR and FQNEAQ (reference sequence). This clonotype was counted many times. Amplification of TCR beta CDR3 regions was performed using RNA transcripts as template. First-round RT-PCR with HTBI primers amplified the TCR CDR3 region. TCRdb recomputed calls from the multiplex PCR reads with MiXCR, one row per CDR3 protein. The sample contains fewer than 250,000 distinct CDR3 sequences, around 15% of which appear only once.

Sequencing was done on a sample of blood. The clonotype originates from a woman aged 18-30 years with Graves' ophthalmopathy. The rearrangement joins TRBV7-9 to TRBJ1-4, with 10 bases that match TRBD1. The CDR3 nucleotides are TGTGCCAGCAGCTTAGCTTCCGGGACAGGGGTGGAAAAACTGTTTTTT. Protein sequence: CASSLASGTGVEKLFF.